The clone carrying this T cell receptor (beta chain) has only a few counts. The sample originates from a study of blood T cell repertoires in COVID-19. Study-level background: PBMCs, B-cell-depleted T cells, or T cells were the source of the cDNA or gDNA that made up the material.

The V gene end was trimmed by 0 bases and the J gene end by 6 bases; junction bases not matched to a gene: 4. Germline values: CDR1 LGHNA, CDR2 YNFKEQ. CDR3 length: 15 amino acids. Assay: immunoSEQ multiplex PCR; the TCRdb copy retains only in-frame clones and omits some. This sample yields roughly 230,000 clones, of which over 80% are seen a single time; roughly 6.4% belongs to the top ten. The genes are TRBV4-2 and TRBJ1-4, with 7 bases matching TRBD1. Sequencing was done on a sample of peripheral blood. The source of this sequence is an older woman with active or convalescent COVID-19. The CDR3 reads CASSQDIQGDEKLFF. Written as DNA, the CDR3 is TGTGCCAGCAGCCAAGATATCCAGGGGGATGAAAAACTGTTTTTT.